This entry concerns a single T cell receptor (beta chain). This sample is part of a study of blood T cell repertoires in COVID-19. Germline trimming cut 5 bases from V and 5 bases from J; bases unmatched to any gene: 19. CDR1 KGHDR and CDR2 SFDVKD come from the germline V gene. CDR3 length: 19 amino acids. The repertoire was sequenced with immunoSEQ multiplex PCR; TCRdb's copy has only in-frame clones and lacks some. The sample holds some 160,000 clones, roughly nine tenths seen once. The sample was peripheral blood. This clonotype was sampled from a man aged 55 to 70 with acute or convalescent COVID-19. V and J are TRBV24-1 and TRBJ1-2, with 10 positions matching TRBD1. DNA for the CDR3: TGTGCCACCAGTGCCCAACCCGGGACAGGGGATCGGGAGGCTTATGGCTACACCTTC. Translation: CATSAQPGTGDREAYGYTF.